Listed below are T cell receptor beta chains from one sample, sequenced in a study of blood T cell repertoires in COVID-19. Generated by immunoSEQ multiplex PCR, the TCRdb table keeps only in-frame clones and is missing some. The repertoire consists of fewer than 300,000 clones, with around 82% occurring once and the leading ten covering 8% to 9.5%. The sequencing input was peripheral blood. Receptors were obtained from a woman in her 50s who had recovered from COVID-19. Each CDR3 is given with its conserved first and last residue. A D gene is named only where the DNA matches it firmly. Where a row states a size, it is once, few, many or the class of an expanded clone; other rows omit it.

D gene	V gene	J gene	clone size	CDR3 protein	CDR3 DNA
TRBD1	TRBV27	TRBJ1-2	-	CASSLTFRGTGATHYGYTF	TGTGCCAGCAGTTTAACCTTTCGAGGGACAGGGGCGACACACTATGGCTACACCTTC
-	TRBV12-3/TRBV12-4	TRBJ2-2	few	CASRQTNTGELFF	TGTGCCAGCAGACAGACAAACACCGGGGAGCTGTTTTTT
TRBD2	TRBV6-2/TRBV6-3	TRBJ2-5	-	CASSYSGTSDEETQYF	TGTGCCAGCAGTTACTCCGGGACTAGTGACGAAGAGACCCAGTACTTC
-	TRBV19	TRBJ2-7	-	CASSIFYSYEQYF	TGTGCCAGTAGTATCTTTTACTCCTACGAGCAGTACTTC
TRBD1	TRBV7-3	TRBJ2-3	-	CASSSRTGVSDTQYF	TGTGCCAGCAGCTCTAGGACAGGGGTTTCAGATACGCAGTATTTT
-	TRBV30	TRBJ2-5	-	CAWKQGGGETQYF	TGTGCCTGGAAGCAGGGGGGCGGTGAGACCCAGTACTTC
TRBD1	TRBV4-2	TRBJ1-2	-	CASSQLPGQYGYTF	TGTGCCAGCAGCCAACTTCCGGGACAGTATGGCTACACCTTC
-	TRBV29-1	TRBJ2-1	-	CSVGLVSYNEQFF	TGCAGCGTTGGACTAGTTTCCTACAATGAGCAGTTCTTC
-	TRBV13	TRBJ2-5	-	CASSPRTNQETQYF	TGTGCCAGCAGCCCCCGGACTAACCAAGAGACCCAGTACTTC
-	TRBV7-2	TRBJ1-2	-	CASSLGSAVANYGYTF	TGTGCCAGCAGCTTAGGTTCGGCGGTGGCTAACTATGGCTACACCTTC
-	TRBV18	TRBJ2-3	-	CASSPAGSTDTQYF	TGTGCCAGCTCACCCGCAGGGAGCACAGATACGCAGTATTTT